This T cell receptor (beta chain) was profiled in a study of T cells in Graves' hyperthyroidism and ophthalmopathy. Study-level findings and limits: A median roughly 6.6 months before onset, the model predicted ophthalmopathy. Most expanded thyroid clonotypes above 0.001 also appeared in blood.

Uncontrolled infection, other autoimmune disease, pregnancy or lactation excluded patients. CDR3 length: 19 amino acids. The V gene's germline CDR1 is SGHAT and CDR2 FQNNGV. Trimming took 4 bases from V and 1 from J; bases not matched to a gene: 11. Regarding this clonotype: Its antigen is not known.

RNA transcripts provided the source from which TCR beta CDR3 regions were amplified. The HTBI primer set served for first-round RT-PCR of the TCR CDR3. TCRdb ran MiXCR on the multiplex PCR reads and lists one entry per CDR3 protein. The sample gives fewer than 450,000 distinct CDR3 sequences, about a sixth of which show up once; 34% is in the top ten. Input material: blood. The chain has TRBV11-2 and TRBJ1-3; 12 nucleotides align to TRBD1. This clonotype was sampled from a woman aged 25 to 39 with Graves' hyperthyroidism that later progressed to Graves' ophthalmopathy. The DNA for the CDR3 is TGTGCCAGCAGCTCTTTCCGGGACAGGGGGCTTCTTTCTGGAAACACCATATATTTT. This sequence encodes CASSSFRDRGLLSGNTIYF.